These 10 T cell receptor beta chains were sequenced from one sample in a study of blood T cells in healthy people across ages (dated by TCRdb to the mid-2010s). Library prep was done by 5' RACE. Sequencing used an Illumina HiSeq 2500. A second about 7 to 11 cycle PCR used a sample-barcoded 5' primer and a J-beta primer mix. The raw public reads went through TCRdb reprocessing: fastp at Q25, MiXCR clone calling, in-frame beta chains kept. Records with the same CDR3 protein are collapsed into one entry carrying the most frequent genes and DNA. The sample has hundreds of thousands of distinct CDR3 sequences on record, 22% of them singletons. The ten largest clones capture about 22% of the sample. Sequences were obtained from blood. All receptors come from a man aged 65-85 years in good health.

The chain joins TRBV5-5 to TRBJ2-1; TRBD2 is a possible D gene (5 bases). Trimming pared 0 bases from V and 3 bases from J, leaving 13 bases between. Germline assignment: CDR1 SGHKS and CDR2 YYEKEE (reference sequence). The CDR3 loop spans 16 amino acids. The CDR3 DNA reads TGTGCCAGCAGCTTGGGTGTTGGCGGGTTCTACAATGAGCAGTTCTTC. This translates into CASSLGVGGFYNEQFF.

This clonotype was found a few times. The chain uses TRBV5-1 and TRBJ2-5; TRBD1 or TRBD2 may be the D gene (5 bases each). The CDR3 length is 15 residues. Germline values: CDR1 SGHRS, CDR2 YFSETQ. V was pared by 4 bases and J by 3 bases, with 16 bases between. CDR3 DNA: TGCGCCAGCAGCCCCCCCCTGGGACCGAAAGAGACCCAGTACTTC. Translated: CASSPPLGPKETQYF.

The chain is built from TRBV28 and TRBJ2-5, with D unclear. The V end was cut by 5 bases, the J end by 5 bases, with 15 bases between. This CDR3 has 14 residues. Germline CDR1 is MDHEN and CDR2 is SYDVKM. The CDR3 DNA sequence: TGTGCCAGCAGTCCTGCGGTCATCGGGGAGACCCAGTACTTC. Its translation is CASSPAVIGETQYF.

V gene TRBV7-8 combines with J gene TRBJ2-5; D gene uncertain. The J call is doubtful: the DNA matches TRBJ2-1 better. Germline V CDR1 and CDR2: SGHVS, FQNEAQ. This CDR3 is built from 12 residues. The CDR3 DNA is TGTGCCAGCAGCTTATCCTGGTCGGAGCAGTTCTTC. Amino acids: CASSLSWSEQFF.

This clonotype was seen a few times. This chain connects TRBV7-8 to TRBJ2-2, with 8 positions matching TRBD1. With 1 base clipped from V and 1 base from J, the junction kept 5 bases outside the gene matches. Germline CDR1 is SGHVS and CDR2 is FQNEAQ. CDR3 length: 17 amino acids. CDR3 coding DNA: TGTGCCAGCAGCTTAGTCACCGGGACAGGGAACACCGGGGAGCTGTTTTTT. This translates into CASSLVTGTGNTGELFF.

The V and J genes are TRBV14 and TRBJ2-5, with D possibly being TRBD2 (6 bases). CDR1 is SGHDN, CDR2 FVKESK, per germline. The CDR3 spans 12 residues. Trimming pared 1 base from V and 12 bases from J, leaving 12 bases between. CDR3 sequence (DNA): TGTGCCAGCAGCCAAGGAGGGACTCGGAAGTACTTC. Protein: CASSQGGTRKYF. The complete variable domain, with remaining parts taken from reference TRBV14 and TRBJ2-5, reads EAGVTQFPSHSVIEKGQTVTLRCDPISGHDNLYWYRRVMGKEIKFLLHFVKESKQDESGMPNNRFLAERTGGTYSTLKVQPAELEDSGVYFCASSQGGTRKYFGPGTRLLVL.

The rearrangement joins TRBV12-3 or TRBV12-4 to TRBJ2-5, with 8 bases that match TRBD1. Trimming at V came to 8 bases and at J to 4 bases, leaving 9 bases not matched to a gene. The CDR3 consists of 14 residues. CDR3 amino acids: CASGGKDRAETQYF. CDR3 DNA: TGTGCCAGCGGGGGAAAGGACAGGGCAGAGACCCAGTACTTC.

In its sample, this clonotype was seen a few times. The chain links TRBV6-1 to TRBJ1-4; TRBD1 aligns across 8 bases. Trimming removed 2 bases from V and 8 bases from J; junction bases left unmatched: 4. The CDR3 is 14 amino acids. Germline V gene sequence: CDR1 MNHNS, CDR2 SASEGT. For the CDR3, the DNA is TGTGCCAGCAGTGAACACCGACAGGGGGAAAAACTGTTTTTT. Residues: CASSEHRQGEKLFF.

This clonotype was seen a few times. This chain connects TRBV6-6 to TRBJ1-1; TRBD1 is a possible D gene (5 bases). The germline V and J ends were trimmed by 4 bases and 6 bases, with 18 bases remaining between them. Germline CDR1 and CDR2: MNHNY and SVGAGI (reference sequence). The CDR3 has 15 amino acids. CDR3: CASSSPTTGGPEAFF. CDR3 DNA sequence: TGTGCCAGCAGTTCCCCCACCACAGGCGGGCCTGAAGCTTTCTTT.

In the case of this clonotype: This CDR3 fails to terminate in the conserved phenylalanine or tryptophan, so it likely reflects a read error. The chain employs TRBV29-1 and TRBJ2-7; D tentatively reads TRBD1 or TRBD2 (5 bases each). This CDR3 region has 12 residues. The ends were cut back, 4 bases at V and 3 bases at J, with 10 bases in the middle. Germline V gene sequence: CDR1 SQVTM, CDR2 ANQGSEA. In nucleotides, the CDR3 is TGCAGCGTTGGCCGGGACGGCTACGAGCAGTACTCC. Translating gives CSVGRDGYEQYS.